Each of the 30 T cell receptor beta chains below was sequenced from the same sample in a study of chemoradiotherapy in HPV16-positive cancers. The protocol was immunoSEQ multiplex PCR, while the TCRdb copy is restricted to in-frame clones and leaves out a portion. Among approximately 2,300 clones, just over 70% were seen once, and the ten largest hold 25% to 30%. Sequencing used tumor tissue, obtained from a patient who underwent chemoradiotherapy. The receptors stem from a human donor with HPV-associated anogenital cancer.

The chain is built from TRBV9 and TRBJ2-3; 11 positions agree with TRBD2. CDR1 is SGDLS, CDR2 YYNGEE, per germline. Trimming at V came to 0 bases and at J to 6 bases, leaving 6 bases not matched to a gene. The CDR3 loop spans 16 amino acids. The CDR3 region has the DNA TGTGCCAGCAGCGTAGATTATGGGACTAGCGGCGATACGCAGTATTTT. As protein: CASSVDYGTSGDTQYF.

V gene TRBV23-1 combines with J gene TRBJ2-3; 8 positions agree with TRBD1. Being an ORF, TRBV23-1 has a function that is uncertain. V was clipped by 2 bases and J by 3 bases; unmatched bases: 4. The CDR3 length is 15 residues. CDR3 nucleotide sequence: TGCGCCAGCAGTCAACAGGGGGCGCGTACAGATACGCAGTATTTT. Encoded protein: CASSQQGARTDTQYF.

The genes are TRBV4-2 and TRBJ2-7; possibly TRBD1 for D (6 bases). The V and J ends lost 3 bases and 7 bases respectively, with 16 bases between them. Germline CDR1 and CDR2: LGHNA and YNFKEQ. The CDR3 is made up of 14 amino acids. In DNA form, the CDR3 reads TGTGCCAGCAGCCAGGGGGCTATGGGCGCGGAGCAGTACTTC. It specifies CASSQGAMGAEQYF.

The chain combines TRBV10-3 with TRBJ1-2; 7 positions agree with TRBD1. This CDR3 is 14 amino acids long. Losses at the gene ends were 3 bases for V and 2 bases for J; bases not matched to a gene: 3. CDR1 is ENHRY and CDR2 is SYGVKD in the germline V gene. The CDR3 DNA reads TGTGCCATCAGTGAAAGGGACAGCAACTATGGCTACACCTTC. It codes for CAISERDSNYGYTF.

The rearrangement joins TRBV5-8 to TRBJ1-2, with 7 bases aligning to TRBD1. This CDR3 comprises 15 residues. With 3 bases clipped from V and 2 bases from J, the junction kept 7 bases outside the gene matches. CDR1 is SGHTS and CDR2 is YDEGEE in the germline V gene. The CDR3 protein is CASSSPDRDNYGYTF. The DNA of the CDR3 is TGTGCCAGCAGCTCCCCCGACAGGGACAACTATGGCTACACCTTC.

The chain carries TRBV11-2 and TRBJ1-2; a weak D match, TRBD1 (6 bases). The V end was cut by 5 bases, the J end by 6 bases, with 16 bases between. Germline V lookup: CDR1 SGHAT, CDR2 FQNNGV. The CDR3 covers 14 residues. The CDR3 region is CASSQDHRADGYTF. Here the CDR3 DNA reads TGTGCCAGCAGCCAAGATCACAGGGCGGATGGCTACACCTTC. Using reference TRBV11-2 and TRBJ1-2 for the parts outside the CDR3, the full variable domain is EAGVAQSPRYKIIEKRQSVAFWCNPISGHATLYWYQQILGQGPKLLIQFQNNGVVDDSQLPKDRFSAERLKGVDSTLKIQPAKLEDSAVYLCASSQDHRADGYTFGSGTRLTVV.

This clone was recorded a few times. V and J are TRBV6-5 and TRBJ1-5, with a weak D call TRBD1 (5 bases). This CDR3 has 13 amino acids. V lost 5 bases to trimming and J lost 5 bases, with 10 bases between them. The germline CDR1 and CDR2 sequences are MNHEY and SVGAGI. The CDR3 sequence: CASSPLRDQPQHF. DNA for the CDR3: TGTGCCAGCAGTCCCCTCAGGGATCAGCCCCAGCATTTT.

In this sample, this clone turned up once. J is TRBJ2-7 and V is TRBV10-2; 7 bases are shared with TRBD2. The J segment lost 9 bases and the V segment lost 0 bases, leaving 5 bases of the junction unmatched. This CDR3 contains 13 residues. CDR1 and CDR2 (germline): WSHSY, SAAADI. The CDR3 nucleotides read TGCGCCAGCAGTGAGTCGTGGGAGGGAGGGCAGTACGTC. This gives the protein CASSESWEGGQYV.

This clone turned up a few times. The chain uses TRBV6-1 and TRBJ1-1, with 9 bases fitting TRBD1. Germline V gene data show CDR1 as MNHNS and CDR2 as SASEGT. Losses at the gene ends were 6 bases for V and 11 bases for J; bases not matched to a gene: 10. CDR3 length equals 13 residues. The CDR3 DNA reads as TGTGCCAGCAGGGGCCTACAGGGGGCGCGGGCTTTCTTT. Translated, it gives CASRGLQGARAFF.

This chain connects TRBV7-9 to TRBJ1-3; possibly TRBD1 for D (5 bases). Germline lookup yields CDR1 SEHNR and CDR2 FQNEAQ (reference sequence). Trimming cost V 2 bases and J 7 bases, with 15 bases left between them. The CDR3 covers 15 residues. This chain's CDR3 is CASSLMRGTSNTIYF. As DNA, the CDR3 is TGTGCCAGCAGCTTAATGAGGGGAACGTCTAACACCATATATTTT.

Within the sample, this clone is hyperexpanded (1% or more). The V and J genes are TRBV5-8 and TRBJ2-7; D perhaps matches TRBD1 (6 bases). V dropped 3 bases and J dropped 10 bases, with 14 bases sitting between them. This CDR3 has 12 amino acids. From germline, CDR1 is SGHTS and CDR2 YDEGEE. The chain's CDR3 is CASSYTGLEQYF. The DNA of the CDR3 is TGTGCCAGCAGCTATACAGGGTTAGAACAGTACTTC.

The chain couples TRBV28 to TRBJ2-3, with 9 bases identical to TRBD2. Germline assignment: CDR1 MDHEN and CDR2 SYDVKM. The V segment lost 6 bases and the J segment 4 bases; nucleotides outside the gene matches: 14. The CDR3 is 17 residues long. The CDR3 protein is CASRPPPGRGGPDTQYF. CDR3 DNA: TGTGCCAGCAGACCACCCCCGGGGCGGGGGGGCCCAGATACGCAGTATTTT.

In its sample, this clone is large. V and J are TRBV7-2 and TRBJ1-2; D uncertain. The CDR3 length is 15 residues. Germline V gene sequence: CDR1 SGHTA, CDR2 FQGNSA. Trimming removed 1 base from V and 1 base from J, with 10 bases in between. The CDR3 DNA reads as TGTGCCAGCAGCTTAGGCAGAGGAGTTAACTATGGCTACACCTTC. Its translation: CASSLGRGVNYGYTF.

The rearrangement links TRBV7-2 to TRBJ2-5, with TRBD2 identical over 10 bases. V dropped 5 bases and J dropped 5; count of bases not matched to a gene: 8. Germline V gene sequence: CDR1 SGHTA, CDR2 FQGNSA. The CDR3 is made up of 15 amino acids. This CDR3 is CASSLTSGVGETQYF. The CDR3 region has the DNA TGTGCCAGCAGCCTTACTAGCGGGGTAGGGGAGACCCAGTACTTC.

The rearrangement uses TRBV29-1 and TRBJ2-3; D remains ambiguous. Trimming stripped 3 bases from V and 6 bases from J, with 10 bases between. Germline CDR1 and CDR2: SQVTM and ANQGSEA. This CDR3 is built from 12 residues. The CDR3 is CSVELGTDTQYF. CDR3 DNA sequence: TGCAGCGTTGAGTTGGGAACCGATACGCAGTATTTT.

The gene calls are TRBV19 and TRBJ2-1; D not certain. CDR1 and CDR2 from the germline V gene are LNHDA and SQIVND (reference sequence). The CDR3 extends over 11 amino acids. V shed 5 bases and J shed 10 bases, with 9 bases lying between them. The CDR3 nucleotides read TGTGCCAGTAGTTTCGGACCCGAGCAGTTCTTC. Amino acid sequence: CASSFGPEQFF.

The gene calls are TRBV7-9 and TRBJ2-1; 11 bases are shared with TRBD1. This CDR3 has 15 amino acids. Germline V gene lookup returns CDR1 SEHNR and CDR2 FQNEAQ (reference sequence). V was clipped by 5 bases and J by 6 bases; unmatched bases: 6. In DNA, the CDR3 is TGTGCCAGCAGCCCTCCCGGGACAGGGGGCAATGAGCAGTTCTTC. Its translation is CASSPPGTGGNEQFF.

The genes are TRBV9 and TRBJ1-4; D is perhaps TRBD1 (5 bases). The germline V and J ends were trimmed by 4 bases and 5 bases, with 12 bases remaining between them. Germline values: CDR1 SGDLS, CDR2 YYNGEE. There are 14 residues in the CDR3. CDR3 protein: CASSSGLGNEKLFF. Written as DNA, the CDR3 is TGTGCCAGCAGCTCGGGGCTGGGGAATGAAAAACTGTTTTTT.

The V and J genes are TRBV11-1 and TRBJ1-6; D gene uncertain. Trimming cost V 1 base and J 7 bases, with 2 bases left between them. The CDR3 has 12 residues. Germline V gene lookup returns CDR1 SGHAT and CDR2 FQDESV (reference sequence). DNA for the CDR3: TGTGCCAGCAGCTTAGGGAATTCACCCCTCCACTTT. This gives the protein CASSLGNSPLHF.

The gene calls are TRBV10-1 and TRBJ2-3; TRBD2 matches 11 bases. The V gene end was trimmed by 5 bases and the J gene end by 3 bases; junction bases not matched to a gene: 7. CDR1 is WNHNN, CDR2 SYGVQD, per germline (reference sequence). The CDR3 has 16 amino acids. The CDR3 loop is CASSPTSGSATDTQYF. DNA of the CDR3: TGCGCCAGCAGTCCTACTAGCGGGAGTGCGACAGATACGCAGTATTTT.

This clone was observed a few times. The chain employs TRBV7-6 and TRBJ2-3; D is unclear. The CDR3 totals 12 residues. V lost 0 bases and J lost 4, with 2 bases in between. Germline assignment: CDR1 SGHVS and CDR2 FNYEAQ. The CDR3 DNA reads TGTGCCAGCAGCTTAGCCTCAGATACGCAGTATTTT. Translated, it gives CASSLASDTQYF.

This clone was counted between two and nine times. The chain is built from TRBV4-3 and TRBJ1-5; a possible D gene is TRBD1 (6 bases). Per the germline V gene, CDR1 is LGHNA and CDR2 is YSLEER. The CDR3 is made up of 18 amino acids. Trimming stripped 1 base from V and 1 base from J, with 17 bases between. CDR3 coding DNA: TGCGCCAGCAGCCAAGGGGTAAAAGGGGGGAAAAGCAATCAGCCCCAGCATTTT. It is translated as CASSQGVKGGKSNQPQHF.

The CDR3 sequence: CASSSGQGDYEQYV. The CDR3 DNA follows: TGTGCCAGCAGCTCCGGACAGGGGGACTACGAGCAGTACGTC. The chain couples TRBV16 to TRBJ2-7, with 10 nucleotides matching TRBD1. The V segment lost 5 bases and the J segment 3 bases; nucleotides outside the gene matches: 4. Germline-derived CDR1 and CDR2 are KGHSY and FQNENV. This CDR3 spans 14 amino acids.

This clone was counted a single time. The chain has TRBV2 and TRBJ1-2; D might be TRBD1 (5 bases). V was cut by 3 bases and J by 5 bases, with 13 bases left in between. The CDR3 covers 14 residues. The germline gives CDR1 SNHLY, CDR2 FYNNEI. The CDR3 is CASSDIWDRYGYTF. The CDR3 coding sequence is TGTGCCAGCAGTGACATCTGGGACCGTTATGGCTACACCTTC.

The V call is TRBV11-3, the J call TRBJ1-1; a weak D match, TRBD1 (6 bases). V was shortened by 3 bases and J by 4 bases, with 9 bases between the two germline ends. Germline V gene sequence: CDR1 SGHNT, CDR2 YENEEA. The CDR3 sequence is 13 residues long. The CDR3 nucleotides read TGTGCCAGCAGCTTGCAGGGGATCACTGAAGCTTTCTTT. Residues: CASSLQGITEAFF.

The rearrangement joins TRBV4-1 to TRBJ2-7; D unresolved. The CDR3 contains 13 residues. Germline-derived CDR1 and CDR2 are MGHRA and YSYEKL. V lost 4 bases and J lost 1, with 8 bases in between. The CDR3 bases are TGCGCCAGCAGCCTCCAGACGTCCTACGAGCAGTACTTC. It codes for CASSLQTSYEQYF.

The table lists this clone with a few counts. The V and J genes are TRBV6-6 and TRBJ1-5; tentative D call: TRBD1 (6 bases). Germline CDR1 is MNHNY and CDR2 is SVGAGI (reference sequence). This CDR3 comprises 14 residues. V lost 4 bases and J 9 bases, leaving 16 bases between the germline ends. CDR3 amino acids: CASSSSGARWPQHF. DNA for the CDR3: TGTGCCAGCAGTTCCTCGGGGGCAAGGTGGCCCCAGCATTTT.

This clone was detected once. The genes are TRBV7-9 and TRBJ1-2; maybe TRBD1 (5 bases). The V gene lost 3 bases and the J gene lost 8 bases, with 16 bases spanning the gap. Germline V gene data show CDR1 as SEHNR and CDR2 as FQNEAQ (reference sequence). This CDR3 comprises 14 residues. In DNA, the CDR3 is TGTGCCAGCAGCTTGGGGCAGGGACGTGTAGGCTACACCTTC. It specifies CASSLGQGRVGYTF.

This rearrangement joins TRBV14 to TRBJ2-1, with 13 bases lining up with TRBD2. The CDR3 sequence is 17 residues long. With 4 bases clipped from V and 0 bases from J, the junction kept 3 bases outside the gene matches. CDR1 and CDR2 (germline): SGHDN, FVKESK. The CDR3 reads CASSRGLAGDSYNEQFF. CDR3 nucleotide sequence: TGTGCCAGCAGCCGAGGACTAGCGGGAGACTCCTACAATGAGCAGTTCTTC.

V and J are TRBV6-1 and TRBJ1-2, with unresolved D. Trimming stripped 2 bases from V and 4 bases from J, with 8 bases between. Germline V gives CDR1 MNHNS, CDR2 SASEGT. The length of the CDR3 is 13 residues. CDR3 protein: CASSERSSYGYTF. The CDR3 DNA reads as TGTGCCAGCAGTGAAAGGTCAAGCTATGGCTACACCTTC.